This TCR beta chain was identified during a study of T cell responses to AZD1222 COVID-19 vaccine. CDR3 length equals 14 residues. V lost 7 bases to trimming and J lost 4 bases; unmatched junction nucleotides: 8. Germline loops: CDR1 MNHEY, CDR2 SVGAGI. Using immunoSEQ multiplex PCR, the repertoire was profiled, and TCRdb retains in-frame clones only, with some absent. The repertoire holds about 76,000 clones, with 60% to 85% as singletons. This TCR derives from an adult who received the MenACWY meningococcal vaccine as a control. The sequencing here drew on peripheral blood, taken 28 days after the second dose of the MenACWY control vaccine. J is TRBJ2-7 and V is TRBV6-5, with 9 bases that match TRBD1. In nucleotides, the CDR3 is TGTGCCAGCACTCGGACAGGGGTTCAGTACGAGCAGTACTTC. Its protein product is CASTRTGVQYEQYF.